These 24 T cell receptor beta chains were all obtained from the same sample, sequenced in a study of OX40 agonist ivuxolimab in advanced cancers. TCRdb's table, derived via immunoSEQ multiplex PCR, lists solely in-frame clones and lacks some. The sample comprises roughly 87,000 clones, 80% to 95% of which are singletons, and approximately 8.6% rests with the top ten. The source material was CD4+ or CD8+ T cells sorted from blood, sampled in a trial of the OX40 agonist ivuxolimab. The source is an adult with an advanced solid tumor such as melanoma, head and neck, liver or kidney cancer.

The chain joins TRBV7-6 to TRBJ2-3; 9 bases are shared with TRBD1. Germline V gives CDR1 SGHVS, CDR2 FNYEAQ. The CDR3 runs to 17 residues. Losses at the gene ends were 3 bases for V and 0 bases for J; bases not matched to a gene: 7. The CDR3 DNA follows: TGTGCCAGCAGCTTCCTCACAGGGGGCGCGAGCACAGATACGCAGTATTTT. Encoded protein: CASSFLTGGASTDTQYF.

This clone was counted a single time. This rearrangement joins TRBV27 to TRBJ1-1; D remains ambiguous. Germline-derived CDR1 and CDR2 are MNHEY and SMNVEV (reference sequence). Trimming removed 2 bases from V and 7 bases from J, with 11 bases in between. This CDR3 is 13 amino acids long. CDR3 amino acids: CASSLTGGGEAFF. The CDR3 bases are TGTGCCAGCAGTTTAACGGGTGGAGGTGAAGCTTTCTTT.

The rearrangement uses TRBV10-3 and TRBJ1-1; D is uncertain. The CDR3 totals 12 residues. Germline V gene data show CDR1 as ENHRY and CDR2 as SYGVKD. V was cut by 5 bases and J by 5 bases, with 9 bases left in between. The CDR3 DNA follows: TGTGCCATCAGTCCCGGTGGAACTGAAGCTTTCTTT. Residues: CAISPGGTEAFF.

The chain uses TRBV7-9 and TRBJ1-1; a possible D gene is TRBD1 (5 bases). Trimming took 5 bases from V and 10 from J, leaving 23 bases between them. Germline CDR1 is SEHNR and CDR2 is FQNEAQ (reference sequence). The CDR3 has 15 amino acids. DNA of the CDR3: TGTGCCAGCAGCCTAGTAAGGGAGCGGGCGGGGGGAGCTTTCTTT. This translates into CASSLVRERAGGAFF.

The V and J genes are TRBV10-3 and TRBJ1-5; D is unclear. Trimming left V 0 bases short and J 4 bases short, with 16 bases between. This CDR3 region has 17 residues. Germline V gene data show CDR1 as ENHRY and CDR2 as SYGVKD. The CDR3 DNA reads TGTGCCATCAGTGAGTCGAACGTAAACGGGGTGAATCAGCCCCAGCATTTT. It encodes CAISESNVNGVNQPQHF.

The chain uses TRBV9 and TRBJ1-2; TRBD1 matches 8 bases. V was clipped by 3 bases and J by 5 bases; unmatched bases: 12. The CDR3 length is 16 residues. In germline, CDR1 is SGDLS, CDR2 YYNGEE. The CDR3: CASSGRDRGRAYGYTF. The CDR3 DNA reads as TGTGCCAGCAGCGGACGAGACAGGGGAAGAGCTTATGGCTACACCTTC.

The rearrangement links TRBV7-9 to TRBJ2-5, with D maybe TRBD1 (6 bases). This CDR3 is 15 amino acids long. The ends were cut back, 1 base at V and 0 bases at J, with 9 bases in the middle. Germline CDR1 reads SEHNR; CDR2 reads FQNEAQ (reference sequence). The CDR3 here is CASSLGTANQETQYF. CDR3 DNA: TGTGCCAGCAGCTTAGGGACAGCCAACCAAGAGACCCAGTACTTC.

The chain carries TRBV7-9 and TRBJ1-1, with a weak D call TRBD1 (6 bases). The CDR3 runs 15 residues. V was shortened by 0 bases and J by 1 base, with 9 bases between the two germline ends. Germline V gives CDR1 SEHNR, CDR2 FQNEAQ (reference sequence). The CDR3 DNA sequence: TGTGCCAGCAGCTTAGCCCCGGGGGCGAACACTGAAGCTTTCTTT. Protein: CASSLAPGANTEAFF. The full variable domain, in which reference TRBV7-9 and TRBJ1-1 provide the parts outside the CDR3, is DTGVSQNPRHKITKRGQNVTFRCDPISEHNRLYWYRQTLGQGPEFLTYFQNEAQLEKSRLLSDRFSAERPKGSFSTLEIQRTEQGDSAMYLCASSLAPGANTEAFFGQGTRLTVV.

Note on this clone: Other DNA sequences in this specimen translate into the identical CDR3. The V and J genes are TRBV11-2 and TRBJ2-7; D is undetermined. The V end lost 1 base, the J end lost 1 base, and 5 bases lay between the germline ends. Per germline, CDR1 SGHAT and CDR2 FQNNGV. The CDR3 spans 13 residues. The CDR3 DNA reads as TGTGCCAGCAGCTTAGCAGAGTCCTACGAGCAGTACTTC. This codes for CASSLAESYEQYF.

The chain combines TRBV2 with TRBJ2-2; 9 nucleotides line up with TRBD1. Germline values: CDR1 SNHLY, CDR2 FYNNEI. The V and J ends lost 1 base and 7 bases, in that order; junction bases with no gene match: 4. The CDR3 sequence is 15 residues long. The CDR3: CASSEGDREIGELFF. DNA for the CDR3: TGTGCCAGCAGTGAAGGGGACAGGGAGATCGGGGAGCTGTTTTTT.

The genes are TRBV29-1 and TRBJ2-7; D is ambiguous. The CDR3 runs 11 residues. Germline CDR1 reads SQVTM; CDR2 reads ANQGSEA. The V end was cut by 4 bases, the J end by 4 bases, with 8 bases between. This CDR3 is CSVALGYEQYF. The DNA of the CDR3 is TGCAGCGTTGCGCTTGGGTACGAGCAGTACTTC.

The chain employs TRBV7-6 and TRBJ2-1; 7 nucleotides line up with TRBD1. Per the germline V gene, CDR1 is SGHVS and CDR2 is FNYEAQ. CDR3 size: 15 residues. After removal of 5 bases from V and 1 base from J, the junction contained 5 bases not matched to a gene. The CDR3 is CASSPDRVSYNEQFF. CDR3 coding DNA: TGTGCCAGCAGCCCCGACAGGGTTTCCTACAATGAGCAGTTCTTC.

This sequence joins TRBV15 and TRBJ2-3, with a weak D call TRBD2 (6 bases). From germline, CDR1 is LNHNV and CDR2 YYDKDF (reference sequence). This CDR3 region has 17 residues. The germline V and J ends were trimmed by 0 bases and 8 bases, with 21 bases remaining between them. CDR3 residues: CATSRETWGTSVVTQYF. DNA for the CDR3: TGTGCCACCAGCAGAGAAACATGGGGGACTTCGGTGGTTACGCAGTATTTT.

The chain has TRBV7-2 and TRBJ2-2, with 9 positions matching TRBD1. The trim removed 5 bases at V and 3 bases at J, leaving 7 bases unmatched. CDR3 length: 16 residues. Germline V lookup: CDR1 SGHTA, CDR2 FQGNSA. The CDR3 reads CASSLGTGWDTGELFF. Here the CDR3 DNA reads TGTGCCAGCAGCCTAGGGACAGGGTGGGACACCGGGGAGCTGTTTTTT. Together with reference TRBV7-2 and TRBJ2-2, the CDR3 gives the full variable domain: GAGVSQSPSNKVTEKGKDVELRCDPISGHTALYWYRQSLGQGLEFLIYFQGNSAPDKSGLPSDRFSAERTGGSVSTLTIQRTQQEDSAVYLCASSLGTGWDTGELFFGEGSRLTVL.

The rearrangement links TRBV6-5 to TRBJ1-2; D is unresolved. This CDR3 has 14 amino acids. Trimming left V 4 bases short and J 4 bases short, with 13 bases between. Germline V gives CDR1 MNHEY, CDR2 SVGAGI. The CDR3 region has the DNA TGTGCCAGCAGTTCCCATGGGGTTGCCTATGGCTACACCTTC. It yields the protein CASSSHGVAYGYTF.

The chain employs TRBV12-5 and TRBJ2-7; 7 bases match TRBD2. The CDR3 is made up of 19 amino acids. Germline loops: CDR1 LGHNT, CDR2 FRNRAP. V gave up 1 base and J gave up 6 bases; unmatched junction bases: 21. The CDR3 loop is CASGLGLTKPLAGVSEQYF. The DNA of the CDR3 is TGTGCTAGTGGTTTGGGGCTAACCAAACCTCTCGCGGGGGTAAGCGAGCAGTACTTC.

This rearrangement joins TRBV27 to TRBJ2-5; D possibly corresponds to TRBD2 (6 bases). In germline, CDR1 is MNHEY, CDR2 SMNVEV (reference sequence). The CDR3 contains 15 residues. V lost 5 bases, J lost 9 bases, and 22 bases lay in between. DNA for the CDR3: TGTGCCAGCAGTCTCTACCCGGGACTGGCCCAGGCCCAGTACTTC. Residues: CASSLYPGLAQAQYF.

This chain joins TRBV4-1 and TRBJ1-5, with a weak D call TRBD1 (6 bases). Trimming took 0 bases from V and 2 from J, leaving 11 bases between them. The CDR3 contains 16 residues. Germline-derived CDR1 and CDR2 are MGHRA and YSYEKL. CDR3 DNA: TGCGCCAGCAGCCAAGATAGGGAGGGGGGCAATCAGCCCCAGCATTTT. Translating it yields CASSQDREGGNQPQHF.

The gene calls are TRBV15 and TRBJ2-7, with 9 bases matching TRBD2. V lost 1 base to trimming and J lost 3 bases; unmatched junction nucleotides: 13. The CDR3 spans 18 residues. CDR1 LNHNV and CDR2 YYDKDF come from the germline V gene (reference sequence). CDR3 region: CATSRGPSSGETFYEQYF. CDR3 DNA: TGTGCCACCAGCAGAGGACCCTCTAGCGGGGAGACCTTCTACGAGCAGTACTTC.

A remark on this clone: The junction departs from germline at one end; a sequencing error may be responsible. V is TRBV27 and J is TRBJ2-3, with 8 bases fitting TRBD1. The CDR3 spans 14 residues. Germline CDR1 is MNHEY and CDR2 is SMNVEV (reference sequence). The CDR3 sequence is CASSLLGGNDRGHF. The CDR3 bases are TGTGCCAGCAGTTTACTTGGGGGCAACGACAGGGGCCATTTT.

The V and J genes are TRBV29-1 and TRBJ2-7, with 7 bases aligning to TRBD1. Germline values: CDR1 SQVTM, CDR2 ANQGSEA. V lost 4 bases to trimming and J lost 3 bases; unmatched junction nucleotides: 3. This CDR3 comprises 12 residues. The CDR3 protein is CSVAGQSYEQYF. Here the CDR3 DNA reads TGCAGCGTTGCGGGACAGAGCTACGAGCAGTACTTC.

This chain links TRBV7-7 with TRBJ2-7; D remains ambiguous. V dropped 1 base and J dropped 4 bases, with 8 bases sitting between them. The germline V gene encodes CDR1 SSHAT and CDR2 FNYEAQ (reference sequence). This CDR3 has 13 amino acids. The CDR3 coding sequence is TGTGCCAGCAGCTTAGGAACGGCGTACGAGCAGTACTTC. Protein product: CASSLGTAYEQYF.

The CDR3 nucleotides read TGTGCCAGCAGCCAAGCCTATGAAAAACTGTTTTTT. Protein sequence: CASSQAYEKLFF. The chain carries TRBV5-4 and TRBJ1-4; D gene ambiguous. Germline V gene sequence: CDR1 SGHNT, CDR2 YYREEE (reference sequence). The CDR3 has 12 residues. Between the trimmed V and J ends, which lost 4 bases and 6 bases, there was a span of 7 bases. Filled out from reference TRBV5-4 and TRBJ1-4, the complete variable domain reads ETGVTQSPTHLIKTRGQQVTLRCSSQSGHNTVSWYQQALGQGPQFIFQYYREEENGRGNFPPRFSGLQFPNYSSELNVNALELDDSALYLCASSQAYEKLFFGSGTQLSVL.

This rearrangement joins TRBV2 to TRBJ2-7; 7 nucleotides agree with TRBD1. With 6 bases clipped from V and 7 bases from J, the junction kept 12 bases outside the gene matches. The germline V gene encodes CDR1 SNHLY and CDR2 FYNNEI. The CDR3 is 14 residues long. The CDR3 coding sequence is TGTGCCAGCAGCTTCTCCGGGACAGCTATTGAGCAGTACTTC. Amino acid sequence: CASSFSGTAIEQYF.